The 18 T cell receptor beta chains listed next were all sequenced from one sample in a study of long-term antiretroviral therapy in people with HIV (dated by TCRdb to between 2021 and 2024). The immunoSEQ hsTCRB v3.0 assay was used at survey level resolution to sequence the TRB variable region. The table was pulled from immuneACCESS by TCRdb, which kept in-frame rearrangements only. Such tables lose some clones; where checked, under half of the loss comes from unresolved V genes, and the rest has no known cause. A total of around 26,000 clones appear in this sample, less than 80% of them only once. Around 10% of the sample goes to the ten largest clones. Source: unsorted PBMCs, taken 1.1 years before starting antiretroviral therapy. The source is a woman in her forties with HIV.

CDR3 DNA: TGTGCCAGCAGTGAATTCGTAGCCAGAATCTCTGGAAACACCATATATTTT. Residues: CASSEFVARISGNTIYF. The chain employs TRBV6-1 and TRBJ1-3; no firm D call. Deletions cut 2 bases from V and 0 bases from J, with 14 bases between. CDR3 size: 17 residues. Germline-derived CDR1 and CDR2 are MNHNS and SASEGT.

The chain recombines TRBV7-2 with TRBJ2-1, with 7 positions matching TRBD2. Germline CDR1 and CDR2: SGHTA and FQGNSA. There are 15 residues in the CDR3. Trimming removed 4 bases from V and 0 bases from J; junction bases left unmatched: 3. This chain's CDR3 is CASSSLAASYNEQFF. In nucleotides, the CDR3 is TGTGCCAGCAGCTCTCTAGCGGCCTCCTACAATGAGCAGTTCTTC.

The rearrangement links TRBV6-1 to TRBJ1-4; D call uncertain. The germline V gene encodes CDR1 MNHNS and CDR2 SASEGT. The CDR3 length is 15 residues. V lost 5 bases and J 0 bases, leaving 10 bases between the germline ends. The CDR3 loop is CASSLGLATNEKLFF. As DNA, the CDR3 is TGTGCCAGCAGTCTGGGATTAGCAACTAATGAAAAACTGTTTTTT.

The chain links TRBV11-3 to TRBJ2-2; a possible D gene is TRBD2 (7 bases). There are 17 residues in the CDR3. V was cut by 0 bases and J by 3 bases, with 14 bases left in between. Per germline, CDR1 SGHNT and CDR2 YENEEA. The CDR3 protein is CASSLDLGGAYTGELFF. The CDR3 bases are TGTGCCAGCAGCTTAGATCTAGGGGGGGCGTACACCGGGGAGCTGTTTTTT. Based on the CDR3 plus reference TRBV11-3 and TRBJ2-2, the full variable domain is EAGVVQSPRYKIIEKKQPVAFWCNPISGHNTLYWYLQNLGQGPELLIRYENEEAVDDSQLPKDRFSAERLKGVDSTLKIQPAELGDSAVYLCASSLDLGGAYTGELFFGEGSRLTVL.

There are a few counts of this clone. This chain uses TRBV14 with TRBJ2-1; D is possibly TRBD2 (6 bases). CDR1 is SGHDN, CDR2 FVKESK, per germline. This CDR3 spans 15 amino acids. Trimming removed 2 bases at V and 2 bases at J, with 10 bases between. The CDR3 loop is CASSQWRGAYNEQFF. The CDR3 bases are TGTGCCAGCAGCCAATGGCGGGGCGCCTACAATGAGCAGTTCTTC.

This clone occurred once. The chain couples TRBV7-8 to TRBJ1-1; TRBD1 might be the D (5 bases). Germline assignment: CDR1 SGHVS and CDR2 FQNEAQ. The length of the CDR3 is 15 residues. With 1 base removed from V and 0 bases from J, the gap between germline ends came to 9 bases. The CDR3 bases are TGTGCCAGCAGCTTAGAGGGGCAGCTGAACACTGAAGCTTTCTTT. This encodes CASSLEGQLNTEAFF. The whole variable domain, filled in from reference TRBV7-8 and TRBJ1-1, reads GAGVSQSPRYKVAKRGQDVALRCDPISGHVSLFWYQQALGQGPEFLTYFQNEAQLDKSGLPSDRFFAERPEGSVSTLKIQRTQQEDSAVYLCASSLEGQLNTEAFFGQGTRLTVV.

This chain uses TRBV15 with TRBJ1-2; 9 positions match TRBD1. The length of the CDR3 is 13 residues. The germline V gene encodes CDR1 LNHNV and CDR2 YYDKDF (reference sequence). V dropped 2 bases and J dropped 6; count of bases not matched to a gene: 1. CDR3 sequence reads: CATSRRQGDGYTF. CDR3 sequence (DNA): TGTGCCACCAGCAGAAGACAGGGGGATGGCTACACCTTC.

The chain couples TRBV11-3 to TRBJ2-5; 12 bases agree with TRBD2. Trimming cost V 5 bases and J 2 bases; bases outside gene matches: 3. Germline V gene data show CDR1 as SGHNT and CDR2 as YENEEA. This CDR3 spans 15 amino acids. Here the CDR3 DNA reads TGTGCCAGCAGCCGACTAGCGGGGGCTCAAGAGACCCAGTACTTC. Its protein is CASSRLAGAQETQYF.

V usage is TRBV7-9 and J usage is TRBJ2-5; weak D call: TRBD2 (5 bases). The germline V gene has CDR1 SEHNR and CDR2 FQNEAQ (reference sequence). Trimming removed 4 bases from V and 2 bases from J, with 17 bases in between. This CDR3 has 16 amino acids. The CDR3 DNA reads as TGTGCCAGCAGCTCTACAACGAGGACTTGGCAAGAGACCCAGTACTTC. Its translation: CASSSTTRTWQETQYF. The entire variable domain, with the rest obtained from reference TRBV7-9 and TRBJ2-5, is as follows: DTGVSQNPRHKITKRGQNVTFRCDPISEHNRLYWYRQTLGQGPEFLTYFQNEAQLEKSRLLSDRFSAERPKGSFSTLEIQRTEQGDSAMYLCASSSTTRTWQETQYFGPGTRLLVL.

The rearrangement links TRBV5-1 to TRBJ2-1; weak D call: TRBD1 (6 bases). V gave up 0 bases and J gave up 4 bases, with 14 bases separating them. The V gene's germline CDR1 is SGHRS and CDR2 YFSETQ. The CDR3 runs to 16 residues. Written as DNA, the CDR3 is TGCGCCAGCAGCTTGGTGGCGGCAGGGGCTTACAATGAGCAGTTCTTC. This encodes CASSLVAAGAYNEQFF.

This chain links TRBV19 with TRBJ2-5, with 9 positions matching TRBD2. The CDR3 is 15 amino acids. Germline lookup yields CDR1 LNHDA and CDR2 SQIVND (reference sequence). After removal of 6 bases from V and 3 bases from J, the junction contained 8 bases not matched to a gene. In nucleotides, the CDR3 is TGTGCCAGTAGGAGGGGGGCTAGCGGGAAAGAGACCCAGTACTTC. Residues: CASRRGASGKETQYF.

This clone was counted between two and nine times. Different DNA sequences within this sample yield the same CDR3. V is TRBV5-1 and J is TRBJ1-1; D is uncertain. The CDR3 is 16 amino acids. Trimming pared 2 bases from V and 0 bases from J, leaving 14 bases between. Germline assignment: CDR1 SGHRS and CDR2 YFSETQ. The CDR3 loop is CASSFSPGRLNTEAFF. In DNA form, the CDR3 reads TGCGCCAGCAGCTTCAGTCCGGGTAGACTGAACACTGAAGCTTTCTTT.

The chain couples TRBV5-5 to TRBJ1-4, with D perhaps TRBD1 (6 bases). The CDR3 sequence is 16 residues long. Trimming removed 4 bases at V and 5 bases at J, with 18 bases between. The germline gives CDR1 SGHKS, CDR2 YYEKEE (reference sequence). DNA for the CDR3: TGTGCCAGCAGCGCAGGTCTACAGGGCGGGAATGAAAAACTGTTTTTT. This sequence encodes CASSAGLQGGNEKLFF.

V gene TRBV2 combines with J gene TRBJ1-3; D remains unclear. There are 15 residues in the CDR3. Germline V gives CDR1 SNHLY, CDR2 FYNNEI. Trimming took 6 bases from V and 4 from J, leaving 16 bases between them. CDR3 loop: CASSDAVPGGNTIYF. DNA of the CDR3: TGTGCCAGCAGCGATGCGGTCCCGGGGGGAAACACCATATATTTT.

V is TRBV5-6 and J is TRBJ2-3; 9 nucleotides agree with TRBD2. CDR1 SGHDT and CDR2 YYEEEE come from the germline V gene. This CDR3 has 16 residues. The V gene end was trimmed by 1 base and the J gene end by 2 bases; junction bases not matched to a gene: 5. The CDR3 DNA sequence: TGTGCCAGCAGCTTGTTAGCTAGCGGGAACACAGATACGCAGTATTTT. It translates to CASSLLASGNTDTQYF.

This clone was detected once. The chain links TRBV5-4 to TRBJ2-7; D might be TRBD1 or TRBD2, each matching 5 bases. The CDR3 sequence is 16 residues long. V lost 0 bases and J lost 6, with 19 bases in between. Germline CDR1 and CDR2: SGHNT and YYREEE (reference sequence). The CDR3 nucleotides are TGTGCCAGCAGCTTGGCCTGGGGACGGAGAGCCGGCGAGCAGTACTTC. Its translation: CASSLAWGRRAGEQYF.

The genes are TRBV6-1 and TRBJ2-6; D gene unclear. Trimming shortened V by 8 bases and J by 4 bases, and 15 bases separated the two germline ends. Germline CDR1 is MNHNS and CDR2 is SASEGT. This CDR3 has 15 amino acids. The CDR3 DNA follows: TGTGCCAGCCGAAGGCTCGCGTCAGGGGCCAACGTCCTGACTTTC. Protein product: CASRRLASGANVLTF.

V gene TRBV25-1 combines with J gene TRBJ2-7, with TRBD1 matching over 7 bases. CDR3 length equals 14 residues. CDR1 and CDR2 (germline): MGHDK, SYGVNS. Trimming removed 2 bases from V and 2 bases from J; junction bases left unmatched: 3. The DNA for the CDR3 is TGTGCCAGCAGTGAAACCGGGACAGCCTACGAGCAGTACTTC. Protein product: CASSETGTAYEQYF.